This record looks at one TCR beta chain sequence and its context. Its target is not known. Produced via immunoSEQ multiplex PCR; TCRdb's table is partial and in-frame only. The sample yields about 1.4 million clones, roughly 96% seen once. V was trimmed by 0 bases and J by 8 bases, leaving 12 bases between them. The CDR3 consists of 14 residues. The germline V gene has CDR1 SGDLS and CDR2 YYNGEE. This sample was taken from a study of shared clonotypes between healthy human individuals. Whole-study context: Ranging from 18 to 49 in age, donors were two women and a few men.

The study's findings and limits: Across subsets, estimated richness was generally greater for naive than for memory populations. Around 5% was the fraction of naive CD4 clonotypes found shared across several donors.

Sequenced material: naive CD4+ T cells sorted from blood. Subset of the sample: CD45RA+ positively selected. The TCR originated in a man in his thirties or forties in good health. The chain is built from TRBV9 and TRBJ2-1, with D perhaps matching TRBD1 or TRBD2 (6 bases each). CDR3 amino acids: CASSVDPGAYEQFF. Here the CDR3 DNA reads TGTGCCAGCAGCGTAGATCCGGGGGCATATGAGCAGTTCTTC.